Listed here are 3 T cell receptor beta chains from one sample, sequenced in a study of blood T cell repertoires in COVID-19. Repertoires were generated with immunoSEQ multiplex PCR, while TCRdb's copy carries only in-frame clones and drops some. The table has 250,000 to 350,000 clones, approximately 84% seen once; the top ten hold about 1.5%. Material for sequencing was peripheral blood. These receptors came from a human donor with COVID-19, enrolled during active disease. The donor label of this sample is uncertain.

The chain employs TRBV28 and TRBJ1-2; D remains unclear. Germline V lookup: CDR1 MDHEN, CDR2 SYDVKM. With 6 bases removed from V and 1 base from J, the gap between germline ends came to 18 bases. The length of the CDR3 is 16 residues. The CDR3 DNA reads as TGTGCCAGCAGCCCGGTCGGCCAGGATCTTAACTATGGCTACACCTTC. Translated: CASSPVGQDLNYGYTF.

This clone was seen more than once but under ten times. The chain recombines TRBV5-5 with TRBJ1-4; 10 nucleotides line up with TRBD1. In germline, CDR1 is SGHKS, CDR2 YYEKEE (reference sequence). After removal of 6 bases from V and 5 bases from J, the junction contained 4 bases not matched to a gene. This CDR3 contains 14 residues. The CDR3 DNA reads as TGTGCCAGCATGCCGACAGGGGGCAATGAAAAACTGTTTTTT. It encodes CASMPTGGNEKLFF.

The V and J genes are TRBV11-3 and TRBJ2-5, with D tentatively TRBD2 (6 bases). Germline CDR1 is SGHNT and CDR2 is YENEEA. V lost 5 bases, J lost 5 bases, and 18 bases lay in between. This CDR3 has 15 residues. The CDR3 is CASSPGPGRDETQYF. For the CDR3, the DNA is TGTGCCAGCAGCCCCGGACCGGGGCGGGACGAGACCCAGTACTTC.